Listed below are T cell receptor beta chains from one sample, sequenced in a study of glioma-infiltrating T cells after dendritic cell vaccination. Generated by immunoSEQ multiplex PCR, the TCRdb table keeps only in-frame clones and is missing some. This table holds around 96,000 clones, 75% to 85% found once. Sequenced material: blood, taken before dendritic cell vaccination. These receptors all come from a human donor with glioblastoma. The CDR3 runs from the conserved cysteine through the conserved F or W. The D gene is left open where the match is weak. Clone size, where shown, is once, few, many, or a class for clones that have expanded.

abundance | d_gene | j_gene | v_gene | CDR3nt | CDR3aa
- | TRBD2 | TRBJ2-5 | TRBV5-1 | TGCGCCAGCAGCTTAGGGAGACTAGCGCCTTCGCAAGAGACCCAGTACTTC | CASSLGRLAPSQETQYF
- | - | TRBJ2-7 | TRBV27 | TGTGCCAGCAGTTTTGGGCAGGGGTCCTACGAGCAGTACTTC | CASSFGQGSYEQYF
few | - | TRBJ1-3 | TRBV2 | TGTGCCAGCAGCGGATCGGGGAGGGCGGCGGGAAACACCATATATTTT | CASSGSGRAAGNTIYF
- | TRBD1 | TRBJ1-1 | TRBV5-4 | TGTGCCAGCAGCGCCCCAGGGGGCGCTTGGACTGAAGCTTTCTTT | CASSAPGGAWTEAFF
- | - | TRBJ2-1 | TRBV30 | TGTGCCTATTACACCCAGGGGAATGAGCAGTTCTTC | CAYYTQGNEQFF
few | TRBD1 | TRBJ2-1 | TRBV18 | TGTGCCAGCTCACCGGGACAGGGGTTTAGTGAGCAGTTCTTC | CASSPGQGFSEQFF
- | - | TRBJ2-5 | TRBV27 | TGTGCCAGCAGTGGACAGTTCCAAGAGACCCAGTACTTC | CASSGQFQETQYF
- | TRBD1 | TRBJ1-3 | TRBV5-8 | TGTGCCAGCAGCATGGAGGGACAGAGTATCTCTGGAAACACCATATATTTT | CASSMEGQSISGNTIYF
once | - | TRBJ1-2 | TRBV5-8 | TGTGCCAGCAGCCCTCCGTATGGCTACACCTTC | CASSPPYGYTF
- | - | TRBJ1-1 | TRBV7-8 | TGTGCCAGCAGCGAGTTGACAGGAAACACTGAAGCTTTCTTT | CASSELTGNTEAFF
- | - | TRBJ1-2 | TRBV7-9 | TGTGCCAGCAGCTTATCTGTGAGTTATGGCTACACCTTC | CASSLSVSYGYTF
- | - | TRBJ2-7 | TRBV2 | TGTGCCAGCAGTCGGCAGGGCAATTACGAGCAGTACTTC | CASSRQGNYEQYF
- | - | TRBJ2-5 | TRBV15 | TGTGCCACCAGCAGAGTAGGGGGTGGGGAGACCCAGTACTTC | CATSRVGGGETQYF
- | - | TRBJ1-1 | TRBV19 | TGTGCCAGTACGAGACAGAGGAACACTGAAGCTTTCTTT | CASTRQRNTEAFF
- | TRBD2 | TRBJ2-5 | TRBV30 | TGTGCCTGGAGTATATGGGGGCCGGCGGGGGGACGACTTCAAGAGACCCAGTACTTC | CAWSIWGPAGGRLQETQYF
- | TRBD1 | TRBJ1-4 | TRBV6-1 | TGTGCCAGCAGTGTAGGACAGGCCCTTGAAAAACTGTTTTTT | CASSVGQALEKLFF
- | - | TRBJ2-7 | TRBV23-1 | TGCGCCAGCAGTCATCTAGGCTACGAGCAGTACTTC | CASSHLGYEQYF
- | TRBD2 | TRBJ2-5 | TRBV11-1 | TGTGCCAGCAGCTTGGGACTAGCGGGAGAGACCCAGTACTTC | CASSLGLAGETQYF
once | TRBD1 | TRBJ1-1 | TRBV6-1 | TGTGCCAGCAGTGCCCGGGACAGGAGGACTGAAGCTTTCTTT | CASSARDRRTEAFF
once | TRBD1 | TRBJ1-1 | TRBV4-1 | TGCGCCAGCAGCCCACCTGACAGGGACACTGAAGCTTTCTTT | CASSPPDRDTEAFF
- | TRBD1 | TRBJ2-4 | TRBV5-3 | TGTGCCAGAAGGCTAGACCCGGGACAGGGGTCCCAAAACATTCAGTACTTC | CARRLDPGQGSQNIQYF
- | TRBD2 | TRBJ2-3 | TRBV6-6 | TGTGCCAGCAGTTATGGGCTAGCGGGCACAGATACGCAGTATTTT | CASSYGLAGTDTQYF
- | - | TRBJ2-2 | TRBV19 | TGTGCCAGTAGTACCATCACCGGGGAGCTGTTTTTT | CASSTITGELFF
- | TRBD1 | TRBJ1-2 | TRBV19 | TGTGCCAGTAGCCTCGGACAGGGAGCGAACTATGGCTACACCTTC | CASSLGQGANYGYTF
- | - | TRBJ2-6 | TRBV6-5 | TGTGCCAGCGGACAGTTTTTCTCTGGGGCCAACGTCCTGACTTTC | CASGQFFSGANVLTF
- | - | TRBJ2-2 | TRBV28 | TGTGCCAGCATTAGGGGCGCGGCCGGGGAGCTGTTTTTT | CASIRGAAGELFF
- | TRBD1 | TRBJ2-7 | TRBV28 | TGTGCCAGCAGTGTGTTGGGACAGGCCAGCTACGAGCAGTACTTC | CASSVLGQASYEQYF